This TCR beta chain derives from a study of shared T cell receptors in the human thymus (dated by TCRdb to about 2021). The study in broad terms: The study examined how self-reactive, shared T-cell receptor alpha chains are generated in the human thymus.

Library preparation used the immunoSEQ multiplex PCR assay. What TCRdb holds here is the immuneACCESS table cut down to in-frame rearrangements. Part of the clones is not present; checked against another copy, under half of the missing clones reflect an unresolved V gene, and the others are unexplained. The sample contains 540,000 or so clones, around 78% of them found a single time. Of the sample, less than 0.015% falls within the top ten clones. V has 3 bases trimmed and J has 3 bases trimmed; junction bases matching no gene number 4. Looking up the germline V gene yields CDR1 MNHEY and CDR2 SVGAGI. From cysteine to phenylalanine, the CDR3 is 14 amino acids long. Here the CDR3 DNA is all that survives: 42 bases in frame from base 1. As for this clone: No antigen is known for it. Per-nucleotide qualities are absent, and no much larger clonotype sits a single base away. The sample contains more than one DNA sequence encoding this CDR3.

The same sample was also used in a study of human thymus T cells. As noted in the second study: The donors were immunologically healthy infants in Finland who had open corrective cardiac surgery for congenital heart defects. Thymus tissue was obtained as surgical resects removed during corrective cardiac surgery. Both the thymic and the peripheral blood repertoires appeared to show biased V and J gene segment usage. Highly overlapping thymic TCR repertoires among unrelated individuals were reported in the related research. The study used under ten infant thymus samples plus four related peripheral blood samples to characterize TCR alpha and beta repertoires. The cohort included several male and two female infants, with donor ages spanning 7 to 244 days. Thymocytes were released mechanically from tissue and stored at -70 °C as pellets of about 9-32 million cells. A QIAsymphony instrument was used to extract genomic DNA from frozen cell pellets. Using the immunoSEQ multiplex PCR assay, the TCRB and TCRAD loci were amplified from a standardized quantity of quality-controlled genomic DNA. The V(D)J region was spanned by amplicons of a length sufficient to cover the CDR3 and to identify V and J genes. Amplicon sequencing was performed on an Illumina platform through the commercial immunoSEQ service. Corrections for primer bias and sequencing errors followed previously described methods, while TCRAD and TCRB definitions were based on the IMGT database. The repertoires were analysed using immunoSEQ Analyzer 3.0 and VDJTools for basic statistics, V/J segment usage, diversity estimates, rarefaction and pairwise overlap. Diversity was estimated with Chao1, ChaoE, Efron-Thisted, Shannon and inverse Simpson indices, and also on datasets down-sampled to the smallest sample. Repertoire overlap was assessed by strict matching of CDR3 nucleotide sequence, V gene and J gene, and clustering was done by Jaccard-based multidimensional scaling. Thymus samples yielded on average approximately 860,000 unique TCRB clonotypes, compared with around 84,000 from blood samples.

This clonotype originated in a boy under three years old with a congenital heart defect. Donor details come from another sample of the same person, matched by shared clones. The sample consisted of thymocytes. Here the chain combines TRBV6-5 and TRBJ2-7; 8 central nucleotides agree with TRBD1. The CDR3 in this case is CASSYSGQGYEQYF. The nucleotide sequence reads as follows: TGTGCCAGCAGTTATAGTGGACAGGGCTACGAGCAGTACTTC.